This TCR beta chain was recorded in a study of control samples from healthy donors and cancer patients. The V end was cut by 1 base, the J end by 4 bases, with 14 bases between. The CDR3 runs 15 residues. Assay used: immunoSEQ multiplex PCR; TCRdb lists only in-frame clones, some missing. The repertoire holds 100,000 to 150,000 clones, roughly 92% seen once, with 5.5% in the top ten. The TCR originated in a man aged 18 to 30 in good health. Sequenced material: blood. The genes are TRBV5-3 and TRBJ1-2; the D gene is possibly TRBD1 (6 bases). TRBV5-3 is an open reading frame, and its role is uncertain. The chain's CDR3 is CARSLPYHRVYGYTF. The DNA for the CDR3 is TGTGCCAGAAGCTTGCCATACCACAGGGTCTATGGCTACACCTTC.